The 26 T cell receptor beta chains below all came from one sample that was sequenced in a study of T cell responses to AZD1222 COVID-19 vaccine. Method: immunoSEQ multiplex PCR; TCRdb's copy keeps in-frame clones and lacks some. This sample has about 100,000 clones, with about 85% found just once. The source was peripheral blood, collected on day 0 of AZD1222 vaccination. These receptors were obtained from an adult in good health.

The chain has TRBV4-1 and TRBJ2-7, with unresolved D. CDR3 size: 15 residues. CDR1 and CDR2 (germline): MGHRA, YSYEKL. V was pared by 0 bases and J by 0 bases, with 9 bases between. The CDR3 coding sequence is TGCGCCAGCAGCCAAGATCTTGGAAGCTCCTACGAGCAGTACTTC. The encoded protein is CASSQDLGSSYEQYF.

The chain carries TRBV6-6 and TRBJ2-7; perhaps TRBD1 as D (6 bases). The germline V gene encodes CDR1 MNHNY and CDR2 SVGAGI (reference sequence). V lost 5 bases to trimming and J lost 3 bases, with 17 bases between them. This CDR3 has 15 residues. The CDR3 spells CASSSWTDDSYEQYF. The CDR3 bases are TGTGCCAGCAGTAGCTGGACAGACGACAGCTACGAGCAGTACTTC.

The V gene is TRBV29-1, the J gene TRBJ2-7; 9 bases line up with TRBD1. The CDR3 runs 17 residues. V was pared by 5 bases and J by 2 bases, with 16 bases of the junction left unmatched. The germline gives CDR1 SQVTM, CDR2 ANQGSEA. The CDR3 nucleotides read TGCAGCGTTAAAAGCGAAGGGACAGGGTCCTTTCCCTACGAGCAGTACTTC. This codes for CSVKSEGTGSFPYEQYF.

The rearrangement links TRBV2 to TRBJ1-6; maybe TRBD1 (5 bases). V was cut by 6 bases and J by 9 bases, with 18 bases left in between. The CDR3 consists of 15 residues. The V gene's germline CDR1 is SNHLY and CDR2 FYNNEI. CDR3 sequence: CASSQNPGGSSPLHF. The CDR3 nucleotides are TGTGCCAGCAGCCAAAATCCTGGGGGGAGTTCACCCCTCCACTTT.

This sequence joins TRBV7-3 and TRBJ2-2, with D uncertain. V dropped 2 bases and J dropped 6 bases, with 10 bases sitting between them. The length of the CDR3 is 14 residues. Looked up from germline, CDR1 is SGHTA and CDR2 is FQGTGA. CDR3 DNA: TGTGCCAGCAGCTTACGAGGATTCCCCGGGGAGCTGTTTTTT. Encoded protein: CASSLRGFPGELFF.

The rearrangement uses TRBV7-4 and TRBJ2-3; 12 nucleotides agree with TRBD2. Germline V CDR1 and CDR2: SGHVT, SQSDAQ. The length of the CDR3 is 16 residues. The V and J ends lost 6 bases and 4 bases, in that order; junction bases with no gene match: 8. The CDR3 DNA reads as TGTGCCAGCAGTCATACTAGCGGGGGGAGATCAGATACGCAGTATTTT. Residues: CASSHTSGGRSDTQYF. The entire variable domain, with the rest obtained from reference TRBV7-4 and TRBJ2-3, is as follows: GAGVSQSPRYKVAKRGRDVALRCDSISGHVTLYWYRQTLGQGSEVLTYSQSDAQRDKSGRPSGRFSAERPERSVSTLKIQRTEQGDSAVYLCASSHTSGGRSDTQYFGPGTRLTVL.

This chain uses TRBV10-1 with TRBJ2-3; D is unresolved. V shed 4 bases and J shed 1 base, with 6 bases lying between them. This CDR3 region has 13 residues. Germline V gene data show CDR1 as WNHNN and CDR2 as SYGVQD (reference sequence). The CDR3 DNA reads TGCGCCAGCAGTGCCTCTGGCACAGATACGCAGTATTTT. Translated: CASSASGTDTQYF.

The rearrangement links TRBV29-1 to TRBJ2-1, with 8 bases that match TRBD1. The V gene's germline CDR1 is SQVTM and CDR2 ANQGSEA. The CDR3 runs 14 residues. V gave up 4 bases and J gave up 1 base; unmatched junction bases: 3. CDR3 nucleotide sequence: TGCAGCGTTGGATACAGGGGGTCCTACAATGAGCAGTTCTTC. It specifies CSVGYRGSYNEQFF.

The chain employs TRBV7-2 and TRBJ1-4, with TRBD1 matching over 8 bases. V was clipped by 3 bases and J by 5 bases; unmatched bases: 5. This CDR3 comprises 15 residues. Per germline, CDR1 SGHTA and CDR2 FQGNSA. The DNA for the CDR3 is TGTGCCAGCAGCTTTCGGACAGGGTCAAATGAAAAACTGTTTTTT. This translates into CASSFRTGSNEKLFF.

The CDR3 loop is CASSKRQGANEKLFF. The CDR3 coding sequence is TGTGCCAGCAGCAAAAGACAGGGGGCTAATGAAAAACTGTTTTTT. The gene calls are TRBV7-6 and TRBJ1-4; 9 bases map to TRBD1. The CDR3 has 15 residues. Germline assignment: CDR1 SGHVS and CDR2 FNYEAQ. Trimming at V came to 5 bases and at J to 3 bases, leaving 4 bases not matched to a gene.

In this sample, this clone turned up once. V and J are TRBV19 and TRBJ2-5; the D is unclear. Germline lookup yields CDR1 LNHDA and CDR2 SQIVND (reference sequence). This CDR3 is built from 12 residues. Trimming took off 3 bases at V and 5 bases at J, with 7 bases between the two ends. CDR3 sequence reads: CASSMVEETQYF. CDR3 sequence (DNA): TGTGCCAGTAGTATGGTCGAGGAGACCCAGTACTTC.

The chain carries TRBV29-1 and TRBJ2-7; perhaps TRBD2 as D (5 bases). V shed 5 bases and J shed 5 bases, with 28 bases lying between them. Germline CDR1 reads SQVTM; CDR2 reads ANQGSEA. The CDR3 is 17 residues long. DNA for the CDR3: TGCAGCGTTTCTGAACTAGTCGTCCGCTGGATTTGTAACGAGCAGTACTTC. It encodes CSVSELVVRWICNEQYF.

The chain recombines TRBV3-1 (or the pseudogene TRBV3-2) with TRBJ2-2, with a possible D match to TRBD2 (7 bases). V was clipped by 3 bases and J by 4 bases, with 15 bases between them. Germline V lookup: CDR1 LGHDT, CDR2 YNNKEL (reference sequence). CDR3 length: 16 residues. CDR3 DNA sequence: TGTGCCAGCAGCCATGCGGGGGCGCGGGTCACCGGGGAGCTGTTTTTT. The encoded protein is CASSHAGARVTGELFF.

V and J are TRBV24-1 and TRBJ2-2, with D maybe TRBD2 (6 bases). The CDR3 has 16 residues. The V and J ends lost 4 bases and 5 bases respectively, with 16 bases between them. Germline V gene data show CDR1 as KGHDR and CDR2 as SFDVKD. The CDR3: CATSEDGGPRTGELFF. CDR3 nucleotides: TGTGCCACCAGTGAGGACGGAGGGCCGCGAACCGGGGAGCTGTTTTTT.

The chain carries TRBV9 and TRBJ2-2, with D uncertain. Germline assignment: CDR1 SGDLS and CDR2 YYNGEE. This CDR3 is built from 14 residues. Trimming took off 0 bases at V and 3 bases at J, with 6 bases between the two ends. DNA for the CDR3: TGTGCCAGCAGCGTAGGTCAGTACACCGGGGAGCTGTTTTTT. This translates into CASSVGQYTGELFF. The full variable domain, completed using reference TRBV9 and TRBJ2-2, is DSGVTQTPKHLITATGQRVTLRCSPRSGDLSVYWYQQSLDQGLQFLIQYYNGEERAKGNILERFSAQQFPDLHSELNLSSLELGDSALYFCASSVGQYTGELFFGEGSRLTVL.

The V and J genes are TRBV2 and TRBJ2-2; D possibly corresponds to TRBD1 (6 bases). CDR3 length: 14 amino acids. Germline V gene data show CDR1 as SNHLY and CDR2 as FYNNEI. Trimming removed 11 bases from V and 4 bases from J, with 17 bases in between. The CDR3 region has the DNA TGTGCCGGCCGGGCAGGGGAGTCCACCGGGGAGCTGTTTTTT. Its protein is CAGRAGESTGELFF.

The rearrangement joins TRBV2 to TRBJ2-5; 7 nucleotides match TRBD1. This CDR3 has 14 residues. Germline V gene lookup returns CDR1 SNHLY and CDR2 FYNNEI. With V trimmed by 5 bases and J by 1 base, 4 bases remained unmatched. CDR3 in amino acids: CASSFTGAQETQYF. Written as DNA, the CDR3 is TGTGCCAGCAGTTTCACAGGGGCCCAAGAGACCCAGTACTTC. Complete variable domain (other parts from reference TRBV2 and TRBJ2-5): EPEVTQTPSHQVTQMGQEVILRCVPISNHLYFYWYRQILGQKVEFLVSFYNNEISEKSEIFDDQFSVERPDGSNFTLKIRSTKLEDSAMYFCASSFTGAQETQYFGPGTRLLVL.

V usage is TRBV11-3 and J usage is TRBJ1-6; D unclear. Looked up from germline, CDR1 is SGHNT and CDR2 is YENEEA. The V gene lost 3 bases and the J gene lost 0 bases, with 3 bases spanning the gap. This CDR3 spans 14 amino acids. The CDR3 loop reads CASSFGSYNSPLHF. The DNA for the CDR3 is TGTGCCAGCAGCTTTGGCTCCTATAATTCACCCCTCCACTTT.

The chain couples TRBV11-2 to TRBJ2-1; D tentatively reads TRBD1 or TRBD2 (6 bases each). Trimming left V 1 base short and J 7 bases short, with 14 bases between. The CDR3 extends over 15 amino acids. From germline, CDR1 is SGHAT and CDR2 FQNNGV. This CDR3 reads CASSLVSWGANEQFF. The CDR3 nucleotides read TGTGCCAGCAGCTTAGTGTCTTGGGGGGCAAATGAGCAGTTCTTC.

The chain uses TRBV27 and TRBJ1-1, with 7 bases fitting TRBD1. The J segment lost 0 bases and the V segment lost 5 bases, leaving 6 bases of the junction unmatched. The CDR3 consists of 15 residues. The germline V gene has CDR1 MNHEY and CDR2 SMNVEV (reference sequence). The CDR3 loop reads CASSPRQGVNTEAFF. In DNA, the CDR3 is TGTGCCAGCAGTCCAAGACAGGGAGTGAACACTGAAGCTTTCTTT.

The V call is TRBV30, the J call TRBJ2-7; 14 bases are a match to TRBD2. J lost 2 bases, V lost 5 bases, and 8 bases had no gene match. Germline-derived CDR1 and CDR2 are GTSNPN and SVGIG (reference sequence). This CDR3 spans 16 amino acids. The DNA of the CDR3 is TGTGCCTGGGGACTAGCGGGAGGACTTGGCGCCTACGAGCAGTACTTC. Its protein product is CAWGLAGGLGAYEQYF.

The gene calls are TRBV18 and TRBJ1-5, with D possibly being TRBD1 (6 bases). Germline lookup yields CDR1 KGHSH and CDR2 LQKENI. The CDR3 extends over 13 amino acids. Deletions cut 9 bases from V and 5 bases from J, with 14 bases between. Written as DNA, the CDR3 is TGTGCCAGTAGATCGGGACAAGATCAGCCCCAGCATTTT. This encodes CASRSGQDQPQHF.

This clone was recorded only once. This chain connects TRBV4-2 to TRBJ1-1, with a possible D match to TRBD1 (5 bases). This CDR3 has 15 amino acids. The V gene lost 4 bases and the J gene lost 5 bases, with 17 bases spanning the gap. Germline lookup yields CDR1 LGHNA and CDR2 YNFKEQ. The CDR3 nucleotides are TGTGCCAGCAGCCCTCGAGAGGGGAGGAGGACTGAAGCTTTCTTT. Its protein product is CASSPREGRRTEAFF.

This sequence joins TRBV18 and TRBJ1-3; D might be TRBD1 (6 bases). CDR1 is KGHSH, CDR2 LQKENI, per germline. V dropped 2 bases and J dropped 4 bases, with 9 bases sitting between them. The length of the CDR3 is 14 residues. CDR3 residues: CASSPAGEGNTIYF. Here the CDR3 DNA reads TGTGCCAGCTCACCAGCAGGGGAGGGAAACACCATATATTTT.

V is TRBV19 and J is TRBJ1-2; perhaps TRBD1 as D (6 bases). The V gene's germline CDR1 is LNHDA and CDR2 SQIVND (reference sequence). The CDR3 has 16 amino acids. Trimming cost V 1 base and J 0 bases, with 12 bases left between them. CDR3 protein: CASSIVQGHTNYGYTF. CDR3 DNA: TGTGCCAGTAGTATAGTACAGGGACATACTAACTATGGCTACACCTTC.

The chain recombines TRBV7-6 with TRBJ1-5, with D uncertain. V lost 0 bases and J 5 bases, leaving 11 bases between the germline ends. Germline assignment: CDR1 SGHVS and CDR2 FNYEAQ. CDR3 length: 15 amino acids. The CDR3 sequence: CASSLAFGDDQPQHF. The CDR3 DNA reads as TGTGCCAGCAGCTTAGCATTTGGAGACGATCAGCCCCAGCATTTT.